The 29 T cell receptor beta chains in this list originate from one sample, sequenced in a study of T cells in Graves' hyperthyroidism and ophthalmopathy. Researchers amplified the TCR beta CDR3 regions from RNA transcripts. The HTBI primer set was used in a first-round RT-PCR of the TCR CDR3. Via MiXCR, TCRdb re-called the multiplex PCR reads, giving one row per CDR3 protein. The sample has around 450,000 distinct CDR3 sequences; 15% to 17% are singletons. The sample taken for sequencing was blood. These receptors came from a woman younger than 30 with Graves' hyperthyroidism.

The CDR3 is CASSSWGTGGETQYF. CDR3 nucleotides: TGTGCCAGCAGTTCATGGGGGACAGGGGGAGAGACCCAGTACTTC. This rearrangement joins TRBV6-5 to TRBJ2-5, with 11 bases fitting TRBD1. CDR1 and CDR2 (germline): MNHEY, SVGAGI. The V gene end was trimmed by 4 bases and the J gene end by 4 bases; junction bases not matched to a gene: 5. The CDR3 extends over 15 amino acids.

This clonotype has more than one count but fewer than ten. The rearrangement links TRBV7-9 to TRBJ1-1; D might be TRBD1 (5 bases). The germline V gene encodes CDR1 SEHNR and CDR2 FQNEAQ (reference sequence). The CDR3 is 15 residues long. The germline V and J ends were trimmed by 2 bases and 1 base, with 11 bases remaining between them. The CDR3 nucleotides are TGTGCCAGCAGCTTAATGGGGACTTCGAACACTGAAGCTTTCTTT. Its translation is CASSLMGTSNTEAFF.

This clonotype occurred many times. This rearrangement joins TRBV7-8 to TRBJ2-6; D is possibly TRBD2 (6 bases). This CDR3 is 15 amino acids long. Germline V CDR1 and CDR2: SGHVS, FQNEAQ. V was pared by 5 bases and J by 0 bases, with 8 bases between. The CDR3: CASSRGASGANVLTF. CDR3 DNA sequence: TGTGCCAGCAGCCGCGGGGCCTCTGGGGCCAACGTCCTGACTTTC.

The table lists this clonotype with many counts. V is TRBV28 and J is TRBJ2-7, with 9 nucleotides matching TRBD2. The CDR3 length is 13 residues. The V segment lost 3 bases and the J segment 5 bases; nucleotides outside the gene matches: 2. Per germline, CDR1 MDHEN and CDR2 SYDVKM. The CDR3 loop reads CASSFGLAHEQYF. The CDR3 DNA reads TGTGCCAGCAGTTTCGGACTAGCGCACGAGCAGTACTTC.

In this sample, this clonotype turned up many times. The J gene is TRBJ1-5, the V gene TRBV12-3 or TRBV12-4; D not resolved. The CDR3 sequence is 12 residues long. V was cut by 3 bases and J by 6 bases, with 6 bases left in between. The CDR3 region is CASSFGSQPQHF. In DNA, the CDR3 is TGTGCCAGCAGTTTCGGGTCTCAGCCCCAGCATTTT.

The V call is TRBV7-2, the J call TRBJ1-2, with D perhaps TRBD1 (5 bases). V lost 1 base and J 6 bases, leaving 12 bases between the germline ends. CDR3 length: 14 residues. CDR1 is SGHTA and CDR2 is FQGNSA in the germline V gene. CDR3 DNA: TGTGCCAGCAGCTTAGTCGGGACGGAGCATGGCTACACCTTC. Its translation: CASSLVGTEHGYTF.

This clonotype was detected ten times or more. The chain couples TRBV6-1 to TRBJ1-1, with a possible D match to TRBD1 (6 bases). The V and J ends lost 5 bases and 0 bases respectively, with 13 bases between them. Germline-derived CDR1 and CDR2 are MNHNS and SASEGT. The CDR3 is made up of 15 amino acids. Here the CDR3 DNA reads TGTGCCAGCAGTCAGAGACAGGAGATGAACACTGAAGCTTTCTTT. Amino acid sequence: CASSQRQEMNTEAFF.

DNA of the CDR3: TGTGCCAGCAGCTTGGGGTTTGGCCCAACCTACGAGCAGTACTTC. Translation gives CASSLGFGPTYEQYF. This rearrangement joins TRBV5-4 to TRBJ2-7; D ambiguous. V dropped 0 bases and J dropped 2 bases, with 12 bases sitting between them. This CDR3 is 15 amino acids long. CDR1 and CDR2 from the germline V gene are SGHNT and YYREEE (reference sequence).

The chain carries TRBV11-2 and TRBJ2-7; D possibly corresponds to TRBD1 (6 bases). V was trimmed by 6 bases and J by 2 bases, leaving 17 bases between them. Germline V gene sequence: CDR1 SGHAT, CDR2 FQNNGV. The CDR3 length is 15 residues. The DNA for the CDR3 is TGTGCCAGCAGTTTTACCGAACAGGGTCCCTACGAGCAGTACTTC. Residues: CASSFTEQGPYEQYF.

This clonotype has just a few counts. The chain uses TRBV7-2 and TRBJ2-2; 10 bases are a match to TRBD2. Trimming took 5 bases from V and 2 from J; bases not matched to a gene: 8. CDR1 and CDR2 (germline): SGHTA, FQGNSA. The CDR3 extends over 17 amino acids. CDR3: CASSQKAGGPNTGELFF. The CDR3, as DNA: TGTGCCAGCAGCCAAAAAGCGGGGGGGCCTAACACCGGGGAGCTGTTTTTT.

The chain has TRBV7-8 and TRBJ2-6, with TRBD1 identical over 9 bases. The V segment lost 8 bases and the J segment 0 bases; nucleotides outside the gene matches: 11. Germline values: CDR1 SGHVS, CDR2 FQNEAQ. The CDR3 runs 18 residues. The CDR3 DNA reads as TGTGCCAGCTCACCACGGACAGGGGATAACTCTGGGGCCAACGTCCTGACTTTC. This gives the protein CASSPRTGDNSGANVLTF. Filled out from reference TRBV7-8 and TRBJ2-6, the complete variable domain reads GAGVSQSPRYKVAKRGQDVALRCDPISGHVSLFWYQQALGQGPEFLTYFQNEAQLDKSGLPSDRFFAERPEGSVSTLKIQRTQQEDSAVYLCASSPRTGDNSGANVLTFGAGSRLTVL.

J is TRBJ1-3 and V is TRBV19; D might be TRBD1 (5 bases). Looked up from germline, CDR1 is LNHDA and CDR2 is SQIVND (reference sequence). The germline V and J ends were trimmed by 3 bases and 5 bases, with 11 bases remaining between them. CDR3 length: 14 amino acids. CDR3 DNA sequence: TGTGCCAGTAGTATGGAGGGGATTCGAAACACCATATATTTT. Translation: CASSMEGIRNTIYF.

The V gene is TRBV6-2 or TRBV6-3, the J gene TRBJ1-1; D is possibly TRBD1 (6 bases). The CDR3 totals 15 residues. Deletions cut 2 bases from V and 7 bases from J, with 17 bases between. Germline-derived CDR1 and CDR2 are MNHEY and SVGEGT. CDR3 amino acids: CASSYGGAQGSEAFF. The CDR3 nucleotides are TGTGCCAGCAGTTACGGGGGGGCGCAGGGGAGTGAAGCTTTCTTT.

This clonotype occurred many times. This chain uses TRBV28 with TRBJ1-5; 7 nucleotides agree with TRBD1. Germline-derived CDR1 and CDR2 are MDHEN and SYDVKM. J lost 0 bases, V lost 7 bases, and 6 bases had no gene match. The CDR3 spans 15 residues. DNA of the CDR3: TGTGCCAGCAACAACAGGGGCGATAGCAATCAGCCCCAGCATTTT. Its protein product is CASNNRGDSNQPQHF. Complete variable domain (other parts from reference TRBV28 and TRBJ1-5): DVKVTQSSRYLVKRTGEKVFLECVQDMDHENMFWYRQDPGLGLRLIYFSYDVKMKEKGDIPEGYSVSREKKERFSLILESASTNQTSMYLCASNNRGDSNQPQHFGDGTRLSIL.

The table lists this clonotype with many counts. V gene TRBV20-1 combines with J gene TRBJ1-1, with D possibly being TRBD1 (5 bases). With 1 base removed from V and 4 bases from J, the gap between germline ends came to 13 bases. The CDR3 runs to 14 residues. The germline gives CDR1 DFQATT, CDR2 SNEGSKA (reference sequence). The CDR3 DNA follows: TGCAGTGCTAGAGCGTGGGGGGGAGGCACTGAAGCTTTCTTT. This codes for CSARAWGGGTEAFF.

The chain recombines TRBV7-2 with TRBJ1-4; D uncertain. The CDR3 contains 20 residues. Germline V CDR1 and CDR2: SGHTA, FQGNSA. The V gene lost 2 bases and the J gene lost 1 base, with 23 bases spanning the gap. The DNA of the CDR3 is TGTGCCAGCAGCTTAAAGCGGTCAGGCCTACGGAGGGAAACTAATGAAAAACTGTTTTTT. This translates into CASSLKRSGLRRETNEKLFF.

The table lists this clonotype with many counts. J is TRBJ1-2 and V is TRBV12-3 or TRBV12-4; 7 bases agree with TRBD1. J lost 1 base, V lost 1 base, and 6 bases had no gene match. The CDR3 length is 16 residues. This CDR3 reads CASSLGDSGRNYGYTF. CDR3 coding DNA: TGTGCCAGCAGTTTAGGGGACAGTGGACGTAACTATGGCTACACCTTC.

The sample holds a few counts of this clonotype. This sequence joins TRBV29-1 and TRBJ2-3; D remains ambiguous. V dropped 4 bases and J dropped 0 bases, with 8 bases sitting between them. The CDR3 covers 13 residues. Germline loops: CDR1 SQVTM, CDR2 ANQGSEA. CDR3 region: CSVGSSSTDTQYF. CDR3 DNA sequence: TGCAGCGTTGGGTCCAGCAGCACAGATACGCAGTATTTT.

The chain couples TRBV12-3 or TRBV12-4 to TRBJ1-5, with 7 bases aligning to TRBD1. There are 13 residues in the CDR3. V shed 6 bases, J shed 10 bases, and the junction held 9 bases outside the gene matches. DNA of the CDR3: TGTGCCAGCAGCTTTACTAGACAGGGCCCCCAGCATTTT. It codes for CASSFTRQGPQHF.

This clonotype came up many times. This rearrangement joins TRBV3-1 to TRBJ1-1, with unresolved D. With 0 bases removed from V and 9 bases from J, the gap between germline ends came to 8 bases. Per the germline V gene, CDR1 is LGHDT and CDR2 is YNNKEL (reference sequence). There are 12 residues in the CDR3. The CDR3 reads CASSQDEAQAFF. The DNA for the CDR3 is TGTGCCAGCAGCCAAGACGAGGCCCAAGCTTTCTTT.

The CDR3 DNA follows: TGTGCCAGCAGCTTAGGCCAGGGGAGCAGCGGGTACAATGAGCAGTTCTTC. Translating gives CASSLGQGSSGYNEQFF. This chain uses TRBV7-9 with TRBJ2-1; TRBD1 or TRBD2 may be the D gene (6 bases each). The CDR3 totals 17 residues. V lost 1 base and J lost 4, with 17 bases in between. CDR1 and CDR2 (germline): SEHNR, FQNEAQ (reference sequence).

This clonotype was recorded at least ten times. The CDR3 DNA reads TGTGCCAGCAGCTTAGGGGCGCAGAACACTGAAGCTTTCTTT. Encoded protein: CASSLGAQNTEAFF. V usage is TRBV7-6 and J usage is TRBJ1-1, with D unclear. V lost 1 base and J lost 1, with 7 bases in between. Germline V lookup: CDR1 SGHVS, CDR2 FNYEAQ. The CDR3 loop spans 14 amino acids.

In this sample, this clonotype turned up a few times. V and J are TRBV10-2 and TRBJ1-2; 12 bases fit TRBD1. CDR1 WSHSY and CDR2 SAAADI come from the germline V gene. The CDR3 contains 16 residues. Trimming removed 8 bases from V and 5 bases from J; junction bases left unmatched: 12. This chain's CDR3 is CASRGDRGRERYGYTF. CDR3 nucleotides: TGCGCCAGCCGGGGGGACAGGGGGCGAGAGCGTTATGGCTACACCTTC.

The table lists this clonotype with many counts. This chain links TRBV3-1 with TRBJ2-1, with 11 bases that match TRBD2. V shed 4 bases and J 6 bases; nucleotides not matched to a gene: 5. From germline, CDR1 is LGHDT and CDR2 YNNKEL (reference sequence). The CDR3 covers 15 residues. This CDR3 reads CASSPRLAGPNEQFF. The CDR3 DNA is TGTGCCAGCAGCCCCCGACTAGCGGGACCCAATGAGCAGTTCTTC.

This clonotype was seen many times. The chain employs TRBV11-1 and TRBJ1-1, with a possible D match to TRBD1 (6 bases). The V gene's germline CDR1 is SGHAT and CDR2 FQDESV (reference sequence). The length of the CDR3 is 14 residues. Trimming cost V 5 bases and J 5 bases, with 15 bases left between them. The DNA of the CDR3 is TGTGCCAGCAGCCCACTACAGGGACGGACTGAAGCTTTCTTT. Translated, it gives CASSPLQGRTEAFF. Using reference TRBV11-1 and TRBJ1-1 for the parts outside the CDR3, the full variable domain is EAEVAQSPRYKITEKSQAVAFWCDPISGHATLYWYRQILGQGPELLVQFQDESVVDDSQLPKDRFSAERLKGVDSTLKIQPAELGDSAMYLCASSPLQGRTEAFFGQGTRLTVV.

This clonotype came up many times. The chain uses TRBV12-3 or TRBV12-4 and TRBJ2-7; the D gene is possibly TRBD2 (5 bases). V was pared by 6 bases and J by 3 bases, with 9 bases between. This CDR3 comprises 12 residues. The CDR3 sequence is CASSYRDYEQYF. In DNA, the CDR3 is TGTGCCAGCAGCTACCGGGACTACGAGCAGTACTTC.

At least ten counts were recorded for this clonotype. CDR3 DNA sequence: TGTGCCAGCAGTTCTGAGAGAGTCAACAGGGATGGGGCTGAAGCTTTCTTT. Translated, it gives CASSSERVNRDGAEAFF. The chain uses TRBV28 and TRBJ1-1; a possible D gene is TRBD1 (6 bases). The V end was cut by 4 bases, the J end by 6 bases, with 24 bases between. This CDR3 has 17 amino acids. Per germline, CDR1 MDHEN and CDR2 SYDVKM.

V and J are TRBV3-1 and TRBJ2-7; 11 nucleotides align to TRBD2. Germline V gives CDR1 LGHDT, CDR2 YNNKEL (reference sequence). There are 15 residues in the CDR3. V was clipped by 4 bases and J by 3 bases; unmatched bases: 5. In DNA form, the CDR3 reads TGTGCCAGCAGCCCCGGACTAGCGGGCTTCTACGAGCAGTACTTC. It yields the protein CASSPGLAGFYEQYF.

This clonotype has just one count. CDR3 sequence (DNA): TGTGCCAGCAGCTTAGGTTTACTGGGGTTTCTCCCTACCGAAGCTTTCTTT. The encoded protein is CASSLGLLGFLPTEAFF. The V and J genes are TRBV7-2 and TRBJ1-1; no clear D gene. The CDR3 is made up of 17 amino acids. Germline lookup yields CDR1 SGHTA and CDR2 FQGNSA. With 1 base removed from V and 8 bases from J, the gap between germline ends came to 23 bases.